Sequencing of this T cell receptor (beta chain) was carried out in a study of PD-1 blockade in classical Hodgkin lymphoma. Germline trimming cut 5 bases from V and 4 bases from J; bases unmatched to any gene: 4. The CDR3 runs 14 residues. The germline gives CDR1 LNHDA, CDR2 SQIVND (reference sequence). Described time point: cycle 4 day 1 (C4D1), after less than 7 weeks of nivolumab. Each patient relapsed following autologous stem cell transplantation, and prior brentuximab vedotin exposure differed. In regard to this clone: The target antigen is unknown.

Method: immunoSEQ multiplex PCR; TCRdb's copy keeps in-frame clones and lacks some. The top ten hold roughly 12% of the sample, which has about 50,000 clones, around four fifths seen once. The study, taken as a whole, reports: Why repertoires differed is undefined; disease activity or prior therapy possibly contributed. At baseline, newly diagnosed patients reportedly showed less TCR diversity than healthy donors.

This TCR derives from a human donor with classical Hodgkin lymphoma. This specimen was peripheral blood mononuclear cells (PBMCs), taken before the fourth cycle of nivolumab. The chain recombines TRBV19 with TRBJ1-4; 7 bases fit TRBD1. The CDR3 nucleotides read TGTGCCAGTAGTCTGCGGGACAGTAATGAAAAACTGTTTTTT. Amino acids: CASSLRDSNEKLFF.